The sequence of this T cell receptor beta chain was determined in a study of shared clonotypes between healthy human individuals. Study background: Donors had three CD4 naive, three CD4 memory, two CD8 naive and one CD8 memory plate apiece. Whole-study findings and limits: Larger estimated richness was generally recorded for naive subsets relative to memory subsets. A handful of donors shared about 5% of their naive CD4 clonotypes.

About this clone: Its antigen remains unidentified.

Replicate PCRs from sorted subsets contained around 190 ng DNA, which is 29,000 or so T cell genomes. The data were produced by immunoSEQ multiplex PCR, yet TCRdb's version contains in-frame clones alone and is incomplete. The sample contains 1.5 million to 2.5 million clones, over 85% of which appear only once. Naivety among CD8 cells was defined by CD45RO negativity and positive CCR7 selection, thereby excluding terminally differentiated effector memory CD45RA+ cells. Germline V gene data show CDR1 as SEHNR and CDR2 as FQNEAQ (reference sequence). V lost 6 bases to trimming and J lost 6 bases, with 17 bases between them. CDR3 length: 14 residues.

The sample was naive CD8+ T cells sorted from blood. The chain is built from TRBV7-9 and TRBJ1-2, with D perhaps TRBD1 (5 bases). This TCR was recovered from a man younger than 35 in good health. The CDR3 loop is CASSPVGVVDGYTF. As DNA, the CDR3 is TGTGCCAGCAGTCCAGTGGGGGTAGTCGATGGCTACACCTTC.